This entry features one T cell receptor (beta chain) sequence. The record originates from a study of T-cell memory formation after mild COVID-19. About the study: There were largely donor-specific TCR clusters.

The J segment lost 7 bases and the V segment lost 4 bases, leaving 9 bases of the junction unmatched. There are 15 residues in the CDR3. The germline V gene encodes CDR1 SGHRS and CDR2 YFSETQ. Each CDR3 protein is one row after TCRdb ran MiXCR on the 5' RACE reads. The profile shows roughly 190,000 distinct CDR3 sequences, around 18% of them singletons. The receptor's source is an adult woman who had mild COVID-19 (a few samples of this study predate the infection). Cell type and time point are not known. Sequencing was performed on PBMCs or a T cell subset sorted from them (not recorded which). The genes are TRBV5-1 and TRBJ1-1; 11 bases agree with TRBD1. CDR3 loop: CASSLGQGDSGEAFF. The CDR3 DNA reads TGCGCCAGCAGCCTGGGACAGGGGGATTCGGGTGAAGCTTTCTTT.